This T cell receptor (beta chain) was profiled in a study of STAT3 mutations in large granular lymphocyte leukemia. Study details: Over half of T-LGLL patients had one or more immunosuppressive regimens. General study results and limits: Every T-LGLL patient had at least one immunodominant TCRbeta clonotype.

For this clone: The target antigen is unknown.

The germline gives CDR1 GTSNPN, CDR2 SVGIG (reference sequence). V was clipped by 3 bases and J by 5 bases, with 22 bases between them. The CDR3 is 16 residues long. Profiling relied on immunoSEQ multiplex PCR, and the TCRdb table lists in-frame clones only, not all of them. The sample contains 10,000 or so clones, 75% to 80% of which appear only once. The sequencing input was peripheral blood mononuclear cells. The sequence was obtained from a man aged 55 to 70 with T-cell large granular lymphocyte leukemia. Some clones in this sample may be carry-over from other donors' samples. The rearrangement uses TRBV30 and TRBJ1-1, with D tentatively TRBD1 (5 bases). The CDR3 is CAWSQPTSGMGTEAFF. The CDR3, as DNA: TGTGCCTGGAGCCAACCAACCTCAGGGATGGGGACTGAAGCTTTCTTT.